One and the same sample provided the 5 T cell receptor beta chains below, sequenced in a study of blood T cell repertoires in COVID-19. Measured with immunoSEQ multiplex PCR; TCRdb has only the in-frame clones, and not every one. The data contain around 100,000 clones, about 89% of them singletons. The sequencing input was peripheral blood. Every receptor here comes from a man aged 50 to 59 with acute or convalescent COVID-19.

The rearrangement uses TRBV5-1 and TRBJ1-5; D remains unclear. The length of the CDR3 is 13 residues. The germline V gene encodes CDR1 SGHRS and CDR2 YFSETQ. V lost 0 bases and J lost 6, with 7 bases in between. The CDR3 DNA follows: TGCGCCAGCAGCTTGGACGCGGGTCAGCCCCAGCATTTT. Amino acids: CASSLDAGQPQHF.

The rearrangement uses TRBV23-1 and TRBJ2-7; possibly TRBD2 for D (6 bases). TRBV23-1 is sorted into the ORF group, with uncertain function. Between the trimmed V and J ends, which lost 10 bases and 7 bases, there was a span of 26 bases. The CDR3 spans 15 residues. The DNA for the CDR3 is TGCGCCACCATAGCGGTCAGGAACGCCGATGATGAGCAGTACTTC. As protein: CATIAVRNADDEQYF.

The V call is TRBV25-1, the J call TRBJ2-5; D call uncertain. CDR3 length equals 15 residues. V lost 2 bases and J 3 bases, leaving 13 bases between the germline ends. Per germline, CDR1 MGHDK and CDR2 SYGVNS. Here the CDR3 DNA reads TGTGCCAGCAGTGAAAAGGTACAGACCGAAGAGACCCAGTACTTC. This sequence encodes CASSEKVQTEETQYF.

This chain uses TRBV7-9 with TRBJ1-1; tentative D call: TRBD1 (5 bases). This CDR3 has 12 amino acids. CDR1 is SEHNR, CDR2 FQNEAQ, per germline (reference sequence). V gave up 10 bases and J gave up 1 base, with 10 bases separating them. The CDR3 DNA reads TGTGCCACATTAACAGGGAACACTGAAGCTTTCTTT. Its protein is CATLTGNTEAFF.

This sequence joins TRBV6-5 and TRBJ2-2; D remains unclear. The CDR3 has 14 residues. The germline CDR1 and CDR2 sequences are MNHEY and SVGAGI. The ends were cut back, 6 bases at V and 4 bases at J, with 12 bases in the middle. CDR3 coding DNA: TGTGCCAGCAGCGTGGAACGAGGCACCGGGGAGCTGTTTTTT. It specifies CASSVERGTGELFF.